The 27 T cell receptor beta chains below all came from one sample that was sequenced in a study of shared clonotypes between healthy human individuals (dated by TCRdb to about 2020). To prepare the library, the immunoSEQ multiplex PCR assay was applied. Here the immuneACCESS table is served through TCRdb, limited to in-frame sequences with V and J called. Missing clones are a known gap in these copies; in checked studies unresolved V genes cover under half, and the rest lacks a known reason. Recorded for this sample are around 510,000 clones; around 96% of them occurred a single time. About 0.068% of the sample comes from the top ten. The material sequenced was naive CD4+ T cells sorted from blood. Interpreted using the paper, the cell subset or site label stands for: CD45RA+ positively selected. Source of these receptors: a woman in her twenties or thirties in good health.

This rearrangement joins TRBV28 to TRBJ2-1; TRBD2 aligns across 13 bases. CDR3 size: 15 residues. Germline V gives CDR1 MDHEN, CDR2 SYDVKM. V gave up 5 bases and J gave up 9 bases; unmatched junction bases: 7. In nucleotides, the CDR3 is TGTGCCAGCAGTCCGGGACTAGCGGGAAGGGGTGAGCAGTTCTTC. Residues: CASSPGLAGRGEQFF.

Notes on this clone: Germline is not matched at one junction end, which may reflect a read error. The chain combines TRBV7-9 with TRBJ2-1, with D possibly being TRBD2 (5 bases). The CDR3 consists of 14 residues. CDR1 and CDR2 (germline): SEHNR, FQNEAQ (reference sequence). CDR3 sequence (DNA): TGTGCCAGCAGGTTAGAGGGCTCCTACAATGAGCAGTTCTTC. It codes for CASRLEGSYNEQFF.

V and J are TRBV10-2 and TRBJ2-7; D uncertain. The V end lost 7 bases, the J end lost 0 bases, and 4 bases lay between the germline ends. The CDR3 is 11 amino acids. Germline V lookup: CDR1 WSHSY, CDR2 SAAADI. This CDR3 is CASTNSYEQYF. The CDR3 DNA reads TGCGCCAGCACGAACTCCTACGAGCAGTACTTC.

Concerning this clone itself: This same CDR3 is encoded by further DNA sequences in the sample. The CDR3 DNA reads as TGTGCCAGTAGTAGGGGACAGGGTAACACTGAAGCTTTCTTT. Translated, it gives CASSRGQGNTEAFF. The chain uses TRBV19 and TRBJ1-1; 9 bases agree with TRBD1. Germline CDR1 and CDR2: LNHDA and SQIVND (reference sequence). This CDR3 contains 14 residues. Trimming at V came to 4 bases and at J to 2 bases, leaving 2 bases not matched to a gene.

The chain combines TRBV6-1 with TRBJ2-5; D possibly matches TRBD1 or TRBD2 (6 bases each). V gave up 7 bases and J gave up 5 bases, with 17 bases separating them. Germline lookup yields CDR1 MNHNS and CDR2 SASEGT. The CDR3 spans 14 residues. CDR3 residues: CASNHRDGRETQYF. The CDR3 region has the DNA TGTGCCAGCAATCACAGGGATGGGAGGGAGACCCAGTACTTC.

This clone is a singleton in its sample. The genes are TRBV6-5 and TRBJ2-2, with TRBD2 as a possible D gene (5 bases). This CDR3 comprises 14 residues. Germline V gene lookup returns CDR1 MNHEY and CDR2 SVGAGI. V was trimmed by 1 base and J by 8 bases, leaving 11 bases between them. The CDR3, as DNA: TGTGCCAGCAGTTACTTGGGAGTCACGGGGGAGCTGTTTTTT. Its protein product is CASSYLGVTGELFF.

This sequence joins TRBV5-5 and TRBJ2-2; D is unclear. Per the germline V gene, CDR1 is SGHKS and CDR2 is YYEKEE (reference sequence). V lost 0 bases, J lost 6 bases, and 12 bases lay in between. The CDR3 is made up of 15 amino acids. The CDR3 region is CASSLGAHSAGELFF. The CDR3 bases are TGTGCCAGCAGCTTGGGTGCCCATTCGGCCGGGGAGCTGTTTTTT.

The rearrangement links TRBV10-3 to TRBJ2-5; 8 positions agree with TRBD2. The DNA end is more similar to TRBJ2-7, so the J call may be wrong. CDR1 and CDR2 (germline): ENHRY, SYGVKD. This CDR3 is built from 18 residues. CDR3 bases: TGTGCCATCATGCCCGGGCTAGCGGGTAAAACGAGCTCCTACGAGCAGTACTTC. Protein: CAIMPGLAGKTSSYEQYF.

The gene calls are TRBV28 and TRBJ1-2, with D uncertain. CDR1 is MDHEN and CDR2 is SYDVKM in the germline V gene. V was clipped by 1 base and J by 12 bases, with 15 bases between them. This CDR3 is 13 amino acids long. CDR3 sequence: CASSLSGPGWHTF. CDR3 sequence (DNA): TGTGCCAGCAGTTTATCTGGGCCGGGATGGCACACCTTC.

The chain employs TRBV6-5 and TRBJ1-1, with D perhaps matching TRBD1 (6 bases). V dropped 6 bases and J dropped 4 bases, with 15 bases sitting between them. Germline V CDR1 and CDR2: MNHEY, SVGAGI. CDR3 length equals 14 residues. This CDR3 reads CASRRGGGGTEAFF. The CDR3 region has the DNA TGTGCCAGCAGACGCGGTGGAGGGGGCACTGAAGCTTTCTTT.

V gene TRBV28 combines with J gene TRBJ1-2; no firm D call. The V gene lost 3 bases and the J gene lost 4 bases, with 6 bases spanning the gap. Germline values: CDR1 MDHEN, CDR2 SYDVKM. This CDR3 spans 12 amino acids. CDR3 sequence (DNA): TGTGCCAGCAGTTTCTTTGGCTATGGCTACACCTTC. It yields the protein CASSFFGYGYTF.

The chain combines TRBV6-1 with TRBJ1-5; 10 nucleotides line up with TRBD1. The germline CDR1 and CDR2 sequences are MNHNS and SASEGT. The CDR3 runs 14 residues. The V segment lost 8 bases and the J segment 6 bases; nucleotides outside the gene matches: 7. CDR3: CASGPGQGFQPQHF. CDR3 coding DNA: TGTGCCAGCGGACCGGGACAGGGGTTTCAGCCCCAGCATTTT.

V and J are TRBV5-1 and TRBJ2-7, with D possibly being TRBD2 (5 bases). The germline V gene has CDR1 SGHRS and CDR2 YFSETQ. V was clipped by 3 bases and J by 11 bases, with 12 bases between them. There are 11 residues in the CDR3. DNA for the CDR3: TGCGCCAGCAGCTCCGGGGAGCAGGAGTACTTC. It is translated as CASSSGEQEYF.

V usage is TRBV29-1 and J usage is TRBJ2-5; 8 bases agree with TRBD2. Germline V gives CDR1 SQVTM, CDR2 ANQGSEA. V was pared by 3 bases and J by 5 bases, with 8 bases of the junction left unmatched. This CDR3 contains 14 residues. The DNA of the CDR3 is TGCAGCGTTGATTCCGGGAGGGCCAAGGAGACCCAGTACTTC. The encoded protein is CSVDSGRAKETQYF. The complete variable domain, with remaining parts taken from reference TRBV29-1 and TRBJ2-5, reads SAVISQKPSRDICQRGTSLTIQCQVDSQVTMMFWYRQQPGQSLTLIATANQGSEATYESGFVIDKFPISRPNLTFSTLTVSNMSPEDSSIYLCSVDSGRAKETQYFGPGTRLLVL.

The chain links TRBV7-9 to TRBJ2-5; 7 nucleotides agree with TRBD1. After removal of 3 bases from V and 3 bases from J, the junction contained 16 bases not matched to a gene. Germline CDR1 reads SEHNR; CDR2 reads FQNEAQ (reference sequence). The CDR3 runs 18 residues. This CDR3 reads CASSFSLVGDRQKETQYF. CDR3 DNA sequence: TGTGCCAGCAGCTTCTCCCTAGTAGGGGACAGACAAAAAGAGACCCAGTACTTC. Filled out from reference TRBV7-9 and TRBJ2-5, the complete variable domain reads DTGVSQNPRHKITKRGQNVTFRCDPISEHNRLYWYRQTLGQGPEFLTYFQNEAQLEKSRLLSDRFSAERPKGSFSTLEIQRTEQGDSAMYLCASSFSLVGDRQKETQYFGPGTRLLVL.

The chain couples TRBV27 to TRBJ2-7; the D call may be TRBD1 or TRBD2 (5 bases each). The CDR3 consists of 14 residues. CDR1 is MNHEY, CDR2 SMNVEV, per germline (reference sequence). V gave up 3 bases and J gave up 1 base, with 10 bases separating them. CDR3 bases: TGTGCCAGCAGTTTGGGACCCACGTCCTACGAGCAGTACTTC. This encodes CASSLGPTSYEQYF.

The chain couples TRBV16 to TRBJ1-1; D is uncertain. V was pared by 5 bases and J by 0 bases, with 1 base between. This CDR3 has 11 amino acids. In germline, CDR1 is KGHSY, CDR2 FQNENV. The CDR3 bases are TGTGCCAGCAGCTTGAACACTGAAGCTTTCTTT. It encodes CASSLNTEAFF. The full variable domain, completed using reference TRBV16 and TRBJ1-1, is GEEVAQTPKHLVRGEGQKAKLYCAPIKGHSYVFWYQQVLKNEFKFLISFQNENVFDETGMPKERFSAKCLPNSPCSLEIQATKLEDSAVYFCASSLNTEAFFGQGTRLTVV.

This clone was seen just once. The chain recombines TRBV15 with TRBJ2-1, with 13 bases aligning to TRBD2. CDR3 length: 23 amino acids. CDR1 and CDR2 from the germline V gene are LNHNV and YYDKDF (reference sequence). J was trimmed by 0 bases and V by 2 bases; bases with no gene match: 19. DNA for the CDR3: TGTGCCACCAGCAGAAATATCGGCCAGTTTGGGACTAGCGGGATCACCTCCTACAATGAGCAGTTCTTC. Amino acids: CATSRNIGQFGTSGITSYNEQFF.

The chain couples TRBV29-1 to TRBJ2-7; 11 bases are a match to TRBD1. CDR3 length: 13 amino acids. The trim removed 8 bases at V and 7 bases at J, leaving 10 bases unmatched. Germline V gene lookup returns CDR1 SQVTM and CDR2 ANQGSEA. CDR3 sequence reads: CSSVRDRGGEQYF. In DNA form, the CDR3 reads TGCAGCTCAGTCCGGGACAGGGGGGGTGAGCAGTACTTC.

The J gene is TRBJ2-3, the V gene TRBV27; tentative D call: TRBD2 (6 bases). The CDR3 length is 15 residues. Between the trimmed V and J ends, which lost 4 bases and 2 bases, there was a span of 13 bases. Germline-derived CDR1 and CDR2 are MNHEY and SMNVEV (reference sequence). Written as DNA, the CDR3 is TGTGCCAGCAGTTCCATGGGGAGGCCCACAGATACGCAGTATTTT. This translates into CASSSMGRPTDTQYF.

This clone was seen just once. The rearrangement uses TRBV19 and TRBJ1-1, with TRBD1 identical over 8 bases. CDR1 and CDR2 (germline): LNHDA, SQIVND (reference sequence). The ends lost 3 bases at V and 6 bases at J; junction bases unmatched: 9. This CDR3 has 15 amino acids. CDR3 bases: TGTGCCAGTAGTATTCACGGGACAGGTCCCGCTGAAGCTTTCTTT. Translated, it gives CASSIHGTGPAEAFF.

Details on this clone: In the same sample, other DNA sequences code for this CDR3. This chain links TRBV9 with TRBJ2-7; the D gene is possibly TRBD2 (7 bases). The germline V gene encodes CDR1 SGDLS and CDR2 YYNGEE. Trimming shortened V by 0 bases and J by 0 bases, and 10 bases separated the two germline ends. The length of the CDR3 is 15 residues. The DNA of the CDR3 is TGTGCCAGCAGCGTAGGCGGGGGCCTCTCCTACGAGCAGTACTTC. It translates to CASSVGGGLSYEQYF. Together with reference TRBV9 and TRBJ2-7, the CDR3 gives the full variable domain: DSGVTQTPKHLITATGQRVTLRCSPRSGDLSVYWYQQSLDQGLQFLIQYYNGEERAKGNILERFSAQQFPDLHSELNLSSLELGDSALYFCASSVGGGLSYEQYFGPGTRLTVT.

This chain uses TRBV6-1 with TRBJ2-5; TRBD1 matches at 8 bases. J lost 1 base, V lost 6 bases, and 7 bases had no gene match. The CDR3 contains 15 residues. Germline CDR1 reads MNHNS; CDR2 reads SASEGT. DNA for the CDR3: TGTGCCAGCAGCCCAACCACAGGGGGCCAAGAGACCCAGTACTTC. Encoded protein: CASSPTTGGQETQYF.

The chain carries TRBV23-1 and TRBJ2-3; 12 positions agree with TRBD2. TRBV23-1 is treated as an ORF (open reading frame) with a function not yet certain. The CDR3 is 16 amino acids. The trim removed 7 bases at V and 4 bases at J, leaving 9 bases unmatched. CDR3 sequence reads: CASNSTSGRSSDTQYF. The CDR3 DNA reads TGCGCCAGCAATTCAACTAGCGGGAGGTCATCAGATACGCAGTATTTT.

This chain connects TRBV5-1 to TRBJ2-1; 14 positions agree with TRBD2. Germline V CDR1 and CDR2: SGHRS, YFSETQ. Unmatched junction bases numbered 6, after V lost 4 bases and J lost 0 bases. There are 18 residues in the CDR3. The CDR3 reads CASSGGLAGDISYNEQFF. The CDR3 bases are TGCGCCAGCAGCGGGGGACTAGCGGGAGACATCTCCTACAATGAGCAGTTCTTC. The full variable domain, completed using reference TRBV5-1 and TRBJ2-1, is KAGVTQTPRYLIKTRGQQVTLSCSPISGHRSVSWYQQTPGQGLQFLFEYFSETQRNKGNFPGRFSGRQFSNSRSEMNVSTLELGDSALYLCASSGGLAGDISYNEQFFGPGTRLTVL.

In its sample, this clone was seen once. The rearrangement links TRBV5-1 to TRBJ2-2; 11 nucleotides line up with TRBD2. CDR3 size: 15 residues. Germline V gene data show CDR1 as SGHRS and CDR2 as YFSETQ. V trimming: 0 bases; J trimming: 5 bases; junction bases outside the gene matches: 0. The CDR3 nucleotides are TGCGCCAGCAGCTTGGGACTAGCGGGAACCGGGGAGCTGTTTTTT. Amino acid sequence: CASSLGLAGTGELFF.

The chain recombines TRBV28 with TRBJ2-1; 11 bases map to TRBD2. The J segment lost 5 bases and the V segment lost 6 bases, leaving 6 bases of the junction unmatched. In germline, CDR1 is MDHEN, CDR2 SYDVKM. The CDR3 runs 15 residues. CDR3 nucleotides: TGTGCCAGCAGGGCGACTAGCGGGATAAACAATGAGCAGTTCTTC. This gives the protein CASRATSGINNEQFF. The whole variable domain, remainder taken from reference TRBV28 and TRBJ2-1, is DVKVTQSSRYLVKRTGEKVFLECVQDMDHENMFWYRQDPGLGLRLIYFSYDVKMKEKGDIPEGYSVSREKKERFSLILESASTNQTSMYLCASRATSGINNEQFFGPGTRLTVL.